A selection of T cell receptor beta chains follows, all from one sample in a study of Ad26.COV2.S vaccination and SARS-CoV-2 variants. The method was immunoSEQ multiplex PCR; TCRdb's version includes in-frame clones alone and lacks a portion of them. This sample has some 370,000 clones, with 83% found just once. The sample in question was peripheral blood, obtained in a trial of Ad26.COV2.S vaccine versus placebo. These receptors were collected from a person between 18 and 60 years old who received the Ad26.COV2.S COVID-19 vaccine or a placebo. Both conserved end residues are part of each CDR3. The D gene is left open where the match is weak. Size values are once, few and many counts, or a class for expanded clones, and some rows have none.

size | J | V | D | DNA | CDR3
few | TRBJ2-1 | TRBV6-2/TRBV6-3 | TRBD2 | TGTGCCAGCAGTTCGGGTCGGCTAGCGGGAGGCTCGTTCTCCTACAATGAGCAGTTCTTC | CASSSGRLAGGSFSYNEQFF
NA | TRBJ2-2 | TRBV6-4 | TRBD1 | TGTGCCAGCAGCTTGAGATTACGGGACAGGGCGAACACCGGGGAGCTGTTTTTT | CASSLRLRDRANTGELFF
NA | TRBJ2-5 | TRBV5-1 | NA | TGCGCCAGCAGCTTAAGGGGGGCCTTGGGGACCCAGTACTTC | CASSLRGALGTQYF
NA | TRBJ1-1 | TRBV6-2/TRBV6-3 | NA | TGTGCCAGCAGTCTTTATAGGGGGGCGCCGAACACTGAAGCTTTCTTT | CASSLYRGAPNTEAFF
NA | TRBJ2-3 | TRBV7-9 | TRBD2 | TGTGCCAGCCTTCCGGGGGGGGCAGGGTCCTCCACAGATACGCAGTATTTT | CASLPGGAGSSTDTQYF
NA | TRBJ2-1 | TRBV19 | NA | TGTGCCAGTAACCCAGGACTGGCAAACAATGAGCAGTTCTTC | CASNPGLANNEQFF
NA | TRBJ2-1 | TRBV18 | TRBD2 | TGTGCCAGCTCACCACCGGGCGGGGGCTCCTACAATGAGCAGTTCTTC | CASSPPGGGSYNEQFF
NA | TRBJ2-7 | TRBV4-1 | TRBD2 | TGCGCCAGCAGCCAAGAAGTCAGTTTTGTACTAGCGGGAGTGTACTTC | CASSQEVSFVLAGVYF
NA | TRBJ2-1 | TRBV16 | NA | TGTGCCAGCAGCCAATATGAAGTTCCGTTCTTC | CASSQYEVPFF
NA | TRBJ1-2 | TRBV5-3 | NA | TGTGCCAGAAGCCCCGTGTTTGGGGACGGCTATGGCTACACCTTC | CARSPVFGDGYGYTF
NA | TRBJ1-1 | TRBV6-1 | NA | TGTGCCAGCAGTGAGTACAGGGTTGGGGACACTGAAGCTTTCTTT | CASSEYRVGDTEAFF
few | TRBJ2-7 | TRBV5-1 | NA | TGCGCCAGCAGCCTGCAGGCGGGACGCGAGCAGTACTTC | CASSLQAGREQYF
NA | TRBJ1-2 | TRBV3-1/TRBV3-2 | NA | TGTGCCAGCAGCCAAACTGGAGGGCTCTATGGCTACACCTTC | CASSQTGGLYGYTF
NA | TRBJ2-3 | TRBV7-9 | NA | TGTGCCAGCAGCCCGCACACAGATACGCAGTATTTT | CASSPHTDTQYF
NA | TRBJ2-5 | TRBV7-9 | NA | TGTGCCAGCACCGTAGGGTTGCAGAAAGAGACCCAGTACTTC | CASTVGLQKETQYF
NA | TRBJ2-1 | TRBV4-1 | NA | TGCGCCAGCAGCCAAGTTGGATCGCGGCCTCGGGGCTACAATGAGCAGTTCTTC | CASSQVGSRPRGYNEQFF
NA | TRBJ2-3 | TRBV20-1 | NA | TGCAGTGCTAGAGACAGTTTCCCGCAGTATTTT | CSARDSFPQYF
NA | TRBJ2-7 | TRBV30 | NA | TGTGCCTGGGGACTCGGGAGCCCCTACGAGCAGTACTTC | CAWGLGSPYEQYF
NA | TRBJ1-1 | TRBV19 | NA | TGTGCCAGCCAAATGGGACCTGAAGCTTTCTTT | CASQMGPEAFF
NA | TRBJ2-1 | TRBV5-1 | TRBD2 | TGCGCCAGCAGCCGGGGACTAGCGGGGGCCTTATACAATGAGCAGTTCTTC | CASSRGLAGALYNEQFF
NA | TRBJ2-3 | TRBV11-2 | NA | TGTGCCAGCAGGCCAACCCCTGGGTTGGGGCCAGATACGCAGTATTTT | CASRPTPGLGPDTQYF
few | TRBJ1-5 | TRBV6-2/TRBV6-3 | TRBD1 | TGTGCCAGCAGTTCCGGACAGGGGGGTGTTCAGCCCCAGCATTTT | CASSSGQGGVQPQHF
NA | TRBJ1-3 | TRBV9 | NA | TGTGCCAGCAGCGTAGGAACGTCTGGAAACACCATATATTTT | CASSVGTSGNTIYF
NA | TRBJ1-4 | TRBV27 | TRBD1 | TGTGCCAGCGGGTTCAGGGACAGGGGAACTAATGAAAAACTGTTTTTT | CASGFRDRGTNEKLFF
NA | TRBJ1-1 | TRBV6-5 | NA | TGTGCCAGCACCCCAGGGGAGAACACTGAAGCTTTCTTT | CASTPGENTEAFF
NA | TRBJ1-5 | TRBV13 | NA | TGTGCCAGCAGCTTAGAAGGGAGTCAGCCCCAGCATTTT | CASSLEGSQPQHF
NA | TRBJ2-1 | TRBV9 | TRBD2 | TGTGCCAGCAGCGAGCGGGGGGGACACCACAATGAGCAGTTCTTC | CASSERGGHHNEQFF
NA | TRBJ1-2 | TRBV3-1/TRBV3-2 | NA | TGTGCCAGCAGCCTTCCGGGGGCCTATGGCTACACCTTC | CASSLPGAYGYTF
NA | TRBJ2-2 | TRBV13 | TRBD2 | TGTGCCAGCAGCTTAGTGATAAGCGGGAGCGGAACCGGGGAGCTGTTTTTT | CASSLVISGSGTGELFF
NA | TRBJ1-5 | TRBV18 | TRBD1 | TGTGCCAGCTCACCACATGACAGGGGACCCCAGCATTTT | CASSPHDRGPQHF
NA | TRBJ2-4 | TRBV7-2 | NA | TGTGCCAGCAGCTTGACTCTCAACATTCAGTACTTC | CASSLTLNIQYF
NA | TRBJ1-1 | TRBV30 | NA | TGTGCCTGGAGGGGTCTTGGGGATATTGAAGCTTTCTTT | CAWRGLGDIEAFF
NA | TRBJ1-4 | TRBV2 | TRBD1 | TGTGCCAGCACTAGGGACAGAAATAATGAAAAACTGTTTTTT | CASTRDRNNEKLFF
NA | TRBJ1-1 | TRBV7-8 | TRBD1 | TGTGCCAGCAGCTTGGGTAGACAGGGAAGGGTAGGCACTGAAGCTTTCTTT | CASSLGRQGRVGTEAFF
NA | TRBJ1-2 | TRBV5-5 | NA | TGTGCCAGCAGCTTGAGGGCAGACGATTATGGCTACACCTTC | CASSLRADDYGYTF
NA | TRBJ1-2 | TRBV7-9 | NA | TGTGCCAGCAGCGTTGATAGACCGGGGACGGGGGGCTACACCTTC | CASSVDRPGTGGYTF
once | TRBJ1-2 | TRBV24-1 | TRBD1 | TGTGCCACCAGTGATTTTAGGGCAGGGGGTAGCGGTGGCTACACCTTC | CATSDFRAGGSGGYTF
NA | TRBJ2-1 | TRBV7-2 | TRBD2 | TGTGCCAGCAGCTTAGCGCGGTCTAGCGGGCGTAATGAGCAGTTCTTC | CASSLARSSGRNEQFF
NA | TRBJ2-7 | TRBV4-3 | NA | TGCGCCAGCAGCCAAGAGTTCAACAGCCGACGCGAGCAGTACTTC | CASSQEFNSRREQYF
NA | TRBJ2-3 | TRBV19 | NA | TGTGCCAGTAGTATTGAGGCGGGACCGACAGATACGCAGTATTTT | CASSIEAGPTDTQYF
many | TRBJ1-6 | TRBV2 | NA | TGTGCCAGCCAGAAAGGGGGTTCACCCCTCCACTTT | CASQKGGSPLHF
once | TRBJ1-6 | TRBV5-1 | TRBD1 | TGCGCCAGCAGCTCCTCGGGGACAGGGTATTCACCCCTCCACTTT | CASSSSGTGYSPLHF
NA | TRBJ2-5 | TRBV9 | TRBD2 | TGTGCCAGCAGCGTCCTAGCGGGGGAAGAGACCCAGTACTTC | CASSVLAGEETQYF
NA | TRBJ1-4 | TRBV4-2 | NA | TGTGCCAGCAGCCGCCTGGGTGAAAAACTGTTTTTT | CASSRLGEKLFF
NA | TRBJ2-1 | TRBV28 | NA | TGTGCCAGCAGTTTAGGGCCTGGGTCCCACAATGAGCAGTTCTTC | CASSLGPGSHNEQFF
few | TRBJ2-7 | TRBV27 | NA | TGTGCCAGCAGTTATCGGCCGGGAAGGGCCTACGAGCAGTACTTC | CASSYRPGRAYEQYF
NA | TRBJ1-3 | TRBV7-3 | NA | TGTGCCAGCAGCTTAACGACGGCTGGAAACACCATATATTTT | CASSLTTAGNTIYF
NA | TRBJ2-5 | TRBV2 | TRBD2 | TGTGCCAGCAGTGAAGGACTAGCCGGCCAAGAGACCCAGTACTTC | CASSEGLAGQETQYF
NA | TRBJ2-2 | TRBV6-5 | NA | TGTGCCAGCAGCTCCCACACCGGGGAGCTGTTTTTT | CASSSHTGELFF
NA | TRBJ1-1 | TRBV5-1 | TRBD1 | TGCGCCAGCAGCTTGGTGGTCAGGGGGCCGAACACTGAAGCTTTCTTT | CASSLVVRGPNTEAFF
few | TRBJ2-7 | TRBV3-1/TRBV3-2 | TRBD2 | TGTGCCAGCAGCCCTATAGCGGGGGCTCTCTACGAGCAGTACTTC | CASSPIAGALYEQYF
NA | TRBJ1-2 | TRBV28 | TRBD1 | TGTGCCAGCAGTCCAAACGGACAGGGACATGGCTACACCTTC | CASSPNGQGHGYTF
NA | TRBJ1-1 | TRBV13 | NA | TGTGCCAGCAGCGGCGACCGGGGTGAAGCTTTCTTT | CASSGDRGEAFF
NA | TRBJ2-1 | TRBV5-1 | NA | TGCGCCAGCAGCCCGCACAAGGGCCATGAGCAGTTCTTC | CASSPHKGHEQFF